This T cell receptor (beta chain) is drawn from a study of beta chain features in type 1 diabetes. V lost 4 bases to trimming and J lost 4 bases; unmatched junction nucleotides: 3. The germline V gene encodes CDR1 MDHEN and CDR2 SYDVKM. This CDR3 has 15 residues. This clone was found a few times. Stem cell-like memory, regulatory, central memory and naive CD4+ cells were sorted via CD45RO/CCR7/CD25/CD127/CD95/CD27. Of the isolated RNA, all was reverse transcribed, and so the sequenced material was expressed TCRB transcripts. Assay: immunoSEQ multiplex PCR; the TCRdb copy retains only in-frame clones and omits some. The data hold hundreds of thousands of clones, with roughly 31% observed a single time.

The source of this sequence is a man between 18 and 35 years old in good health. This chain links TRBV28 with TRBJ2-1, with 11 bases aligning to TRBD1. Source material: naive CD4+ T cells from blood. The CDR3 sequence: CASSWTGGDYNEQFF. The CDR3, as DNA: TGTGCCAGCAGTTGGACAGGGGGCGATTACAATGAGCAGTTCTTC.